Following are 2 T cell receptor beta chains from one sample sequenced in a study of blood T cell repertoires in COVID-19. The assay was immunoSEQ multiplex PCR, and TCRdb's table has in-frame clones only and misses some. This sample has roughly 70,000 clones; 80% occur once, and the top ten carry about 20%. The material sequenced was peripheral blood. The receptors derive from a man in his 70s who had recovered from COVID-19.

The rearrangement uses TRBV7-8 and TRBJ2-4; maybe TRBD1 (6 bases). The germline V and J ends were trimmed by 5 bases and 1 base, with 12 bases remaining between them. The CDR3 covers 15 residues. In germline, CDR1 is SGHVS, CDR2 FQNEAQ. Here the CDR3 reads CASSPGEWAKNIQYF. The CDR3 DNA is TGTGCCAGCAGCCCAGGGGAGTGGGCCAAAAACATTCAGTACTTC. The full variable domain, with the rest looked up from reference TRBV7-8 and TRBJ2-4, is GAGVSQSPRYKVAKRGQDVALRCDPISGHVSLFWYQQALGQGPEFLTYFQNEAQLDKSGLPSDRFFAERPEGSVSTLKIQRTQQEDSAVYLCASSPGEWAKNIQYFGAGTRLSVL.

Only a few counts were recorded for this clone. In DNA, the CDR3 is TGTGCCAGCAGCATCGACAGGGGGCGTCGAGAGCAGTACTTC. It specifies CASSIDRGRREQYF. The chain is built from TRBV7-9 and TRBJ2-7; 10 bases map to TRBD1. Germline V gene lookup returns CDR1 SEHNR and CDR2 FQNEAQ (reference sequence). The V and J ends lost 5 bases and 7 bases, in that order; junction bases with no gene match: 8. This CDR3 comprises 14 residues.